Each of the 2 T cell receptor beta chains below was sequenced from the same sample in a study of read filtering for tumor transcriptome and immune sequencing. The library was built from about 400 ng RNA with molecular barcoded adaptors for alpha/delta and beta/gamma chains. TCRdb re-derived calls from the reads in MiXCR, one entry per CDR3 protein. Of 19,000 or so distinct CDR3 sequences listed, 22% are singletons. The sequenced sample consisted of a population of CD138-negative cells sorted from bone marrow. The receptors shown here come from a donor over 35 with multiple myeloma.

This clonotype was picked up many times. The rearrangement links TRBV7-2 to TRBJ2-2, with 14 bases identical to TRBD2. The V segment lost 8 bases and the J segment 6 bases; nucleotides outside the gene matches: 5. The CDR3 spans 15 residues. The germline CDR1 and CDR2 sequences are SGHTA and FQGNSA. The CDR3 here is CASDPGLAGAGELFF. Written as DNA, the CDR3 is TGTGCCAGCGACCCGGGACTAGCGGGAGCCGGGGAGCTGTTTTTT.

This clonotype was seen ten or more times. The rearrangement joins TRBV20-1 to TRBJ2-1; TRBD2 matches at 8 bases. V lost 5 bases and J lost 0; bases outside the gene matches: 6. Germline values: CDR1 DFQATT, CDR2 SNEGSKA (reference sequence). This CDR3 has 15 amino acids. The CDR3 DNA sequence: TGCAGTGCTGTAGCGGGATTAAGCTCCTACAATGAGCAGTTCTTC. Residues: CSAVAGLSSYNEQFF.